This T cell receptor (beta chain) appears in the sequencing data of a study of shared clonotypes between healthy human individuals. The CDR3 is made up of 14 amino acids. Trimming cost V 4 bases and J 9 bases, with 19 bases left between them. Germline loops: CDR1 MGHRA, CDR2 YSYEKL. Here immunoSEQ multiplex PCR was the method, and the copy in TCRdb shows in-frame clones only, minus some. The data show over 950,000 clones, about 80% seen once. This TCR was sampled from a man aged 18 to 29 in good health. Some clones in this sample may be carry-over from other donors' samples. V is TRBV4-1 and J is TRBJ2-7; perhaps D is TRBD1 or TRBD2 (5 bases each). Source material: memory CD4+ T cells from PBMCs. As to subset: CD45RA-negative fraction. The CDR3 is CASSPRTTGTWQYF. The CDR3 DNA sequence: TGCGCCAGCAGCCCTCGAACCACCGGGACCTGGCAGTACTTC.